One TCR beta chain is described in this entry. Its antigen remains undetermined. Base quality data are lacking; no much larger clone is found one base away. This record belongs to a study of STAT5B mutations in CD4+ large granular lymphocyte leukemia (dated by TCRdb to between 2021 and 2024). Some background on the complete study: Among healthy controls, the CDR3 'QG' motif was associated with a particular HLA allele. The purity of purified fractions was confirmed by flow cytometry on FACSCanto II or FACSVerse to exceed 95% among lymphocytes. TCRbeta repertoires of CD4+ T-cell large granular lymphocyte leukemia patients were compared with those of healthy blood donors. Overall study outcomes, separate from this receptor: Each patient's main leukemic clonotypes were private, but approximately 26% of these clonotypes showed up at low frequency in the non-leukemic repertoires of other patients. Compared with healthy CD4+ repertoires, CD4-sorted patient repertoires appeared more clonal, and this difference remained even after the putative leukemic clones were removed. Data were not HLA-matched; higher clonality in CD4+ versus CD8+ T-LGLL could reflect the relatively small sample size. Enrichment of TRBV06-family usage was observed among the top patient clones (8/27) relative to healthy controls (2/35).

The immunoSEQ assay at survey resolution was used to sequence TCRbeta rearrangements from genomic DNA. The authors' pipeline ran thus. In the TCR sequencing data, the smallest productive clonotype frequency that could be detected was 2.59 x 10-5. Only productive TCRbeta rearrangements, meaning sequences that were complete and in-frame, were kept for the analyses. The clonality of each sample was calculated as Simpson clonality in the immunoSEQ Analyzer version 3.0. Clones were grouped by frequency into very rare, small, medium, large (1-20%) or hyperexpanded (>20%) categories. Generation probabilities were estimated with OLGA 1.2.3, V-gene circos plots were generated with VDJtools, specificities were searched for in VDJdb, and CDR3 motifs were identified with GLIPH. The immuneACCESS repertoire file appears here via TCRdb, limited to in-frame rearrangements. These files lack a portion of the clones; in checked studies, under half of the deficit traces to unresolved V genes, and the cause of the others is not known. V and J calls and clone size are copied from that table; D and trimming were computed from the DNA. In this sample the table shows about 36,000 clones, under 85% of which occur a single time. The leading ten clones occupy less than 0.7% of the sample.

The healthy control group was made up of roughly 39 blood donors, and the Finnish Red Cross blood service supplied their buffy coats. All TCR-sequenced material derived from peripheral blood: patient blood samples and healthy donor buffy coats. Peripheral blood mononuclear cells were isolated by Ficoll-Hypaque gradient centrifugation. Magnetic purification was used to isolate CD4+ cells from the buffy coats of the healthy controls. Genomic DNA was extracted using the Gentra Puregene Cell and Tissue kit, and a Qubit 2.0 fluorometer was used to quantify it. V ends up 3 bases short and J 6 bases short, with an unmatched junction base count of 4. Inclusive of the bounding cysteine and phenylalanine, the CDR3 is 15 residues long. This entry keeps only the CDR3 DNA: 45 bases, framed from base 1. Via the germline V gene, CDR1 is KGHSH and CDR2 LQKENI.

Sequencing input: CD4+ T cells from blood buffy coats. The chain is assembled from TRBV18 and TRBJ2-1, with 11 bases in between that match TRBD2. This sequence was found in a human donor in good health. The nucleotide sequence reads TGTGCCAGCTCACCCCTAGCGGGAGGCACCAATGAGCAGTTCTTC. This sequence encodes CASSPLAGGTNEQFF.